The TCR beta chain under discussion was sequenced for a study of OX40 agonist ivuxolimab in advanced cancers. Background on the study: Every 2 weeks, patients received ivuxolimab intravenously, dosed at 0.01 to 10 mg/kg.

Sequencing was performed with immunoSEQ multiplex PCR; in TCRdb, only in-frame clones are kept and a portion is missing. The data contain 24,000 or so clones, roughly 79% of them singletons. CDR1 and CDR2 from the germline V gene are SEHNR and FQNEAQ (reference sequence). The V gene lost 2 bases and the J gene lost 1 base, with 5 bases spanning the gap. This CDR3 is 13 amino acids long. The clonotype was recovered from an adult with an advanced solid tumor such as melanoma, head and neck, liver or kidney cancer. V is TRBV7-9 and J is TRBJ1-1; D gene ambiguous. Sequenced here: CD4+ or CD8+ T cells sorted from blood, sampled in a trial of the OX40 agonist ivuxolimab. CDR3 DNA: TGTGCCAGCAGCTTATCGGCGAACACTGAAGCTTTCTTT. It yields the protein CASSLSANTEAFF.